The present entry profiles one TCR beta chain with its context. Its antigen remains unidentified. The data stem from a study of shared clonotypes between healthy human individuals. Study-level information: In total, the donors were two women and three men aged 18 to 49. Study-level findings and limits: Blood alone was sampled, and tissue repertoires likely differ.

The V gene end was trimmed by 3 bases and the J gene end by 0 bases; junction bases not matched to a gene: 9. This CDR3 has 17 amino acids. Germline V gene lookup returns CDR1 MNHNS and CDR2 SASEGT. At the deep level, the assay was run. Each PCR replicate from the sorted subsets contained about 180 ng DNA, which is about 30,000 T cell genomes. Using immunoSEQ multiplex PCR, the repertoire was profiled, and TCRdb retains in-frame clones only, with some absent. The sample has 300,000 to 400,000 clones, less than 75% seen once. This TCR was recovered from a man younger than 40 in good health. Sequencing was done on a sample of memory CD4+ T cells sorted from blood. The subset here: CD45RA-negative fraction. The V gene is TRBV6-1, the J gene TRBJ2-3, with 7 bases fitting TRBD1. CDR3 region: CASSDVGWGQSTDTQYF. CDR3 DNA sequence: TGTGCCAGCAGTGATGTGGGTTGGGGACAGAGCACAGATACGCAGTATTTT.